These 8 T cell receptor beta chains originate from one sample sequenced in a study of beta chain features in type 1 diabetes. Expressed TCRB transcripts were sequenced because the entire RNA isolate underwent reverse transcription. Clones were read by immunoSEQ multiplex PCR, and TCRdb kept only the in-frame ones, dropping some. The profile covers some 360,000 clones, with roughly 21% appearing a single time and under 0.05% taken by the ten largest. Sequenced: naive CD4+ T cells from blood. Receptor source: a woman aged 18-29 years in good health.

Only a few counts were recorded for this clone. CDR3 sequence: CASLQGGVGTQYF. The DNA of the CDR3 is TGTGCCAGCTTACAGGGGGGAGTTGGGACCCAGTACTTC. The V and J genes are TRBV6-1 and TRBJ2-5, with TRBD1 identical over 8 bases. The germline gives CDR1 MNHNS, CDR2 SASEGT. J gave up 7 bases and V 8 bases, and 9 bases lay outside the gene matches. The CDR3 consists of 13 residues.

The rearrangement uses TRBV29-1 and TRBJ2-4; 7 positions match TRBD2. The ends lost 4 bases at V and 10 bases at J; junction bases unmatched: 10. CDR1 SQVTM and CDR2 ANQGSEA come from the germline V gene. The CDR3 has 13 amino acids. CDR3 sequence (DNA): TGCAGCGTTGGGTCCTGGGGGGGAAAAATTCAGTACTTC. It specifies CSVGSWGGKIQYF. Based on the CDR3 plus reference TRBV29-1 and TRBJ2-4, the full variable domain is SAVISQKPSRDICQRGTSLTIQCQVDSQVTMMFWYRQQPGQSLTLIATANQGSEATYESGFVIDKFPISRPNLTFSTLTVSNMSPEDSSIYLCSVGSWGGKIQYFGAGTRLSVL.

This CDR3 reads CASSLEANTEAFF. CDR3 in DNA: TGTGCCAGCAGCTTGGAGGCGAACACTGAAGCTTTCTTT. The chain combines TRBV7-9 with TRBJ1-1; D remains unclear. The length of the CDR3 is 13 residues. Trimming removed 3 bases from V and 1 base from J, with 6 bases in between. CDR1 and CDR2 (germline): SEHNR, FQNEAQ (reference sequence).

The V call is TRBV7-2, the J call TRBJ2-7, with a possible D match to TRBD2 (6 bases). The CDR3 contains 15 residues. Germline-derived CDR1 and CDR2 are SGHTA and FQGNSA. Trimming pared 0 bases from V and 5 bases from J, leaving 14 bases between. DNA for the CDR3: TGTGCCAGCAGCTTAGCGTCGGGGCTAGCGAACGAGCAGTACTTC. This codes for CASSLASGLANEQYF.

A few counts support this clone. This sequence joins TRBV30 and TRBJ2-7; the match to TRBD1 covers 11 bases. The CDR3 is 15 amino acids. Trimming cost V 0 bases and J 5 bases; bases outside gene matches: 6. Germline CDR1 reads GTSNPN; CDR2 reads SVGIG (reference sequence). This CDR3 reads CAWSVPWTGGHEQYF. The CDR3 nucleotides read TGTGCCTGGAGTGTCCCCTGGACAGGGGGCCACGAGCAGTACTTC.

In this sample, this clone turned up a few times. The same CDR3 also results from other DNA sequences found in this sample. V usage is TRBV5-1 and J usage is TRBJ2-5, with TRBD1 as a possible D gene (6 bases). Per germline, CDR1 SGHRS and CDR2 YFSETQ. V was clipped by 0 bases and J by 1 base, with 7 bases between them. There are 14 residues in the CDR3. CDR3 DNA sequence: TGCGCCAGCAGCTTGGGACAGGTCCAAGAGACCCAGTACTTC. Protein product: CASSLGQVQETQYF.

This clone has more than one count but fewer than ten. The V gene is TRBV5-1, the J gene TRBJ2-7; D unclear. Germline V gene data show CDR1 as SGHRS and CDR2 as YFSETQ. The V and J ends lost 3 bases and 8 bases respectively, with 12 bases between them. The CDR3 extends over 12 amino acids. The CDR3 sequence is CASSSAGVKQYF. The CDR3 nucleotides read TGCGCCAGCAGCTCGGCAGGCGTCAAGCAGTACTTC.

The genes are TRBV2 and TRBJ1-2; TRBD1 agrees at 8 bases. Unmatched junction bases numbered 13, after V lost 5 bases and J lost 8 bases. The CDR3 totals 15 residues. CDR1 is SNHLY and CDR2 is FYNNEI in the germline V gene. The CDR3 DNA reads TGTGCCAGCAGTCAGACCTACGGGACAGGCGGAGGCTACACCTTC. It yields the protein CASSQTYGTGGGYTF.